The rows below give T cell receptor beta chains drawn from one sample of a study of blood T cell repertoires in COVID-19. The method was immunoSEQ multiplex PCR; TCRdb's version includes in-frame clones alone and lacks a portion of them. Among around 190,000 clones listed, around 80% were seen once. Sequencing used peripheral blood. Every receptor here comes from a woman in her fifties or sixties with acute or convalescent COVID-19. CDR3s include the opening cysteine and the closing phenylalanine or tryptophan. Each record gives: V gene, J gene, CDR3 protein.

TRBV5-4	TRBJ1-6	CASSLPPGQSSYNSPLHF
TRBV6-1	TRBJ2-1	CASSEARIARGGKDEQFF
TRBV7-9	TRBJ1-2	CASSRGQGANGYTF
TRBV29-1	TRBJ2-3	CSVEGAGFLGTDTQYF
TRBV24-1	TRBJ2-3	CATSDPLRRTDTQYF
TRBV30	TRBJ1-2	CAWVRGDRNYGYTF
TRBV19	TRBJ2-2	CASKTSTSSNTGELFF
TRBV19	TRBJ2-5	CASRRSGSETQYF
TRBV5-1	TRBJ2-1	CASSETSGGHEQFF
TRBV19	TRBJ1-5	CASRTDRARNQPQHF
TRBV19	TRBJ1-5	CASSLQGKGNQPQHF
TRBV27	TRBJ1-4	CASSFLTGGNEKLFF
TRBV27	TRBJ2-7	CASSLKSGTDYEQYF
TRBV29-1	TRBJ1-2	CSVGQVMDYTF
TRBV6-5	TRBJ1-4	CASSYSVAGTNEKLFF
TRBV10-3	TRBJ2-7	CAIRIDRAPYEQYF
TRBV5-1	TRBJ2-7	CASNPRGRGEQYF
TRBV28	TRBJ2-2	CASSWLGGVTGELFF
TRBV29-1	TRBJ1-2	CSVEELGSEGYGYTF
TRBV11-2	TRBJ1-1	CASSLTGGLGTEAFF
TRBV28	TRBJ1-5	CASSHRGANQPQHF
TRBV3-1/TRBV3-2	TRBJ2-7	CASSPQGNSYEQYF
TRBV11-2	TRBJ1-6	CASSFGTGESPLHF
TRBV28	TRBJ2-7	CASEAQGVNEQYF
TRBV12-5	TRBJ2-7	CASGLTGGQYEQYF
TRBV5-1	TRBJ2-7	CAPRSRGSYEQYF
TRBV4-1	TRBJ2-3	CASSLAGRTPSTDTQYF
TRBV4-1	TRBJ2-4	CASSRRKDRENIQYF
TRBV29-1	TRBJ2-6	CSVVEGPGANVLTF
TRBV5-5	TRBJ1-1	CASSSQGVGTEAFF
TRBV30	TRBJ2-7	CAWSVLSSGRTEQYF
TRBV7-2	TRBJ1-1	CASSLDGGGDTEAFF
TRBV28	TRBJ1-4	CASSIRQGGNEKLFF
TRBV10-3	TRBJ2-7	CAISESVGGEQYF
TRBV7-8	TRBJ2-2	CASSPDLTGIVTGELFF
TRBV6-5	TRBJ1-5	CATEKGQELNQPQHF
TRBV5-1	TRBJ2-1	CASSGTSLVNEQFF
TRBV25-1	TRBJ2-3	CASSEWGVDTQYF
TRBV9	TRBJ2-3	CASSALASGRIPDTQYF
TRBV28	TRBJ1-2	CASSKIQGVHGYTF
TRBV27	TRBJ1-5	CASSLYRGRQPQHF
TRBV2	TRBJ1-5	CASTGTGVSPQHF
TRBV29-1	TRBJ2-3	CSGDLAGAGDTQYF
TRBV6-5	TRBJ2-7	CASSSGTGVSYEQYF
TRBV2	TRBJ1-5	CASRLQKGNQPQHF
TRBV6-5	TRBJ2-7	CASSYQRHDNEQYF
TRBV29-1	TRBJ1-2	CSVVWGTGYTF
TRBV28	TRBJ2-5	CASSSRPGTQYF